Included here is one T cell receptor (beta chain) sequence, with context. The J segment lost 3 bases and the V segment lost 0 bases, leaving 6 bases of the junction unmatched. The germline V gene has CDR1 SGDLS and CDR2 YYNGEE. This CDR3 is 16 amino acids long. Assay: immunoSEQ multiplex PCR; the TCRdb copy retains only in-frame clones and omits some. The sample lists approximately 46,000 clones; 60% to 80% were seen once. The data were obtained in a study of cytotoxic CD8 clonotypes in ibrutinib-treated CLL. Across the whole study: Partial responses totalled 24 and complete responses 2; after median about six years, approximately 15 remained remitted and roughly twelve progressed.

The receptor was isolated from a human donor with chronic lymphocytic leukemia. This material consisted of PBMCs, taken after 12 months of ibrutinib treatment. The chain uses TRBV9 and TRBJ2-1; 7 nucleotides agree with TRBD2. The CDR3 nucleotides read TGTGCCAGCAGCGTAGCGGGGGGTTCAGTCTACAATGAGCAGTTCTTC. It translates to CASSVAGGSVYNEQFF.